Detailed here is one TCR beta chain. Its antigen is unidentified. The data derive from a study of CD8 T cells in Susac syndrome. The study, taken as a whole, reports: The study admitted that it had a relatively small number of individuals in its TCR sequencing and HLA analysis.

Germline V CDR1 and CDR2: SGDLS, YYNGEE. Trimming stripped 0 bases from V and 4 bases from J, with 11 bases between. This CDR3 has 16 amino acids. Random hexamers were used to reverse transcribe the RNA input (roughly 0.5 to 1 ug). The CDR3 of TCR beta was amplified by immunoSEQ multiplex PCR across 54 Vbeta and 13 Jbeta. TCRdb called the immunoSEQ multiplex PCR reads again in MiXCR, with one record for every CDR3 protein. The profile covers about 210,000 distinct CDR3 sequences, with 95% appearing a single time and approximately 0.094% taken by the ten largest. Sequencing was done on a sample of CD4+ T cells from PBMCs. The sequence derives from a human donor in good health. The chain recombines TRBV9 with TRBJ1-6; a weak D match, TRBD1 (6 bases). This chain's CDR3 is CASSVGGGGYNSPLHF. The CDR3 DNA is TGTGCCAGCAGCGTAGGGGGAGGGGGATATAATTCACCCCTCCACTTT.